Following are 7 T cell receptor beta chains from one sample sequenced in a study of blood T cell repertoires in COVID-19 (dated by TCRdb to about 2020). Libraries were constructed by the immunoSEQ multiplex PCR assay. TCRdb took over this immuneACCESS table, retaining in-frame rearrangements with V and J assigned. Such tables are incomplete; in checked studies, under half of the missing clones stem from an unresolved V gene, and the remainder is unexplained. For this sample there are 150,000 or so clones; 80% appear just once. Of the sample, 3% to 3.5% falls within the top ten clones. The sample taken for sequencing was PBMCs or T cells enriched from blood (not recorded which). The receptors come from a woman aged 55-69 years who had recovered from COVID-19.

V is TRBV7-9 and J is TRBJ2-7; no reliable D call. Deletions cut 8 bases from V and 7 bases from J, with 15 bases between. The CDR3 has 12 amino acids. CDR1 is SEHNR and CDR2 is FQNEAQ in the germline V gene (reference sequence). Here the CDR3 reads CASAYQSREQYF. Here the CDR3 DNA reads TGTGCCAGCGCTTATCAAAGCCGGGAGCAGTACTTC.

This rearrangement joins TRBV2 to TRBJ1-5, with TRBD1 matching over 7 bases. Unmatched junction bases numbered 1, after V lost 6 bases and J lost 2 bases. CDR3 length: 13 residues. Germline V gene sequence: CDR1 SNHLY, CDR2 FYNNEI. The CDR3 coding sequence is TGTGCCAGCAGCGACAGGGGCAATCAGCCCCAGCATTTT. It codes for CASSDRGNQPQHF.

This sequence joins TRBV7-9 and TRBJ1-4; TRBD1 is a possible D gene (5 bases). Germline CDR1 and CDR2: SEHNR and FQNEAQ (reference sequence). V gave up 1 base and J gave up 5 bases, with 11 bases separating them. CDR3 length: 15 amino acids. The CDR3 loop reads CASSLGQGWNEKLFF. The CDR3 region has the DNA TGTGCCAGCAGCTTAGGCCAGGGTTGGAATGAAAAACTGTTTTTT.

CDR3 coding DNA: TGCGCCAGCAGCTACGGCTCGGACAGGGTTGGTAACACCATATATTTT. This translates into CASSYGSDRVGNTIYF. The genes are TRBV5-1 and TRBJ1-3, with 8 bases fitting TRBD1. Unmatched junction bases numbered 12, after V lost 3 bases and J lost 7 bases. CDR3 length equals 16 residues. Germline V lookup: CDR1 SGHRS, CDR2 YFSETQ.

This clone was counted between two and nine times. The chain is built from TRBV29-1 and TRBJ1-1; D gene uncertain. The germline V and J ends were trimmed by 7 bases and 0 bases, with 6 bases remaining between them. The CDR3 has 11 amino acids. Germline CDR1 and CDR2: SQVTM and ANQGSEA. CDR3 region: CSGHMNTEAFF. CDR3 DNA: TGCAGCGGCCACATGAACACTGAAGCTTTCTTT.

This chain uses TRBV3-1 (or the pseudogene TRBV3-2) with TRBJ2-7; D not certain. The ends were cut back, 3 bases at V and 3 bases at J, with 6 bases in the middle. This CDR3 contains 12 residues. Germline values: CDR1 LGHDT, CDR2 YNNKEL (reference sequence). CDR3 sequence reads: CASSHGRYEQYF. CDR3 DNA: TGTGCCAGCAGCCACGGTCGCTACGAGCAGTACTTC.

In nucleotides, the CDR3 is TGCGCCAGCAGCTTCGGCGGGTTCACTGAAGCTTTCTTT. This translates into CASSFGGFTEAFF. The chain combines TRBV5-1 with TRBJ1-1; D is uncertain. Trimming removed 2 bases at V and 4 bases at J, with 9 bases between. The CDR3 totals 13 residues. Germline lookup yields CDR1 SGHRS and CDR2 YFSETQ.